The 29 T cell receptor beta chains given below trace back to one sample, sequenced in a study of T-cell reconstitution after alpha-beta-depleted transplantation in children. Unique molecular identifiers were used to barcode this TCRbeta library. Using its own MiXCR run on the PCR reads, TCRdb lists one record per CDR3 protein. Of around 490,000 distinct CDR3 sequences listed, roughly 11% are singletons. The sequences come from PBMCs, mostly from graft donor cells, collected 180 days after TCRalphabeta/CD19-depleted stem cell transplant. The receptors were sampled from a female patient under 10 years old who had a stem cell transplant for aplastic anemia, so the T cells may come from the graft donor.

This clonotype showed up many times. The V and J genes are TRBV28 and TRBJ2-6, with 8 nucleotides matching TRBD2. The V gene's germline CDR1 is MDHEN and CDR2 SYDVKM. V shed 6 bases and J 0 bases; nucleotides not matched to a gene: 10. The CDR3 runs 18 residues. The CDR3 here is CASSRGRQGLSGANVLTF. CDR3 DNA sequence: TGTGCCAGCAGCCGCGGGAGGCAAGGACTCTCTGGGGCCAACGTCCTGACTTTC.

The table lists this clonotype with a few counts. The chain is built from TRBV11-2 and TRBJ2-1; TRBD1 agrees at 7 bases. Germline CDR1 is SGHAT and CDR2 is FQNNGV. The CDR3 is 15 residues long. V was pared by 5 bases and J by 6 bases, with 10 bases of the junction left unmatched. Here the CDR3 DNA reads TGTGCCAGCAGCCCGAAGGGGACAGCCCTCAATGAGCAGTTCTTC. It codes for CASSPKGTALNEQFF.

V is TRBV6-2 or TRBV6-3 and J is TRBJ2-3; TRBD2 agrees at 13 bases. With 4 bases clipped from V and 3 bases from J, the junction kept 13 bases outside the gene matches. The CDR3 length is 19 residues. In germline, CDR1 is MNHEY, CDR2 SVGEGT. As DNA, the CDR3 is TGTGCCAGCAGTTTACCTGGACTAGCGGGAGCGTCCTTAACAGATACGCAGTATTTT. It codes for CASSLPGLAGASLTDTQYF.

The genes are TRBV20-1 and TRBJ2-7, with 12 nucleotides matching TRBD2. CDR3 length: 20 amino acids. J lost 2 bases, V lost 5 bases, and 22 bases had no gene match. Germline V gene lookup returns CDR1 DFQATT and CDR2 SNEGSKA (reference sequence). The CDR3 DNA reads TGCAGTGCTTCACGAGGACCCCTAGCGGGAGGGCCTCCGTCTACCTACGAGCAGTACGTC. This codes for CSASRGPLAGGPPSTYEQYV.

The chain links TRBV27 to TRBJ2-1; possibly TRBD1 for D (5 bases). The V end lost 1 base, the J end lost 7 bases, and 14 bases lay between the germline ends. CDR3 size: 15 residues. Germline CDR1 is MNHEY and CDR2 is SMNVEV (reference sequence). This chain's CDR3 is CASSLFSGPVNEQFF. The CDR3 DNA reads TGTGCCAGCAGTTTATTTTCAGGGCCGGTGAATGAGCAGTTCTTC.

The rearrangement uses TRBV27 and TRBJ1-1; the D is unclear. The CDR3 loop spans 14 amino acids. Trimming stripped 6 bases from V and 0 bases from J, with 11 bases between. Germline CDR1 reads MNHEY; CDR2 reads SMNVEV (reference sequence). The CDR3 loop reads CASSTSTLNTEAFF. The CDR3 DNA reads TGTGCCAGCAGCACTAGTACATTGAACACTGAAGCTTTCTTT.

This clonotype was seen more than once but under ten times. The chain joins TRBV11-3 to TRBJ2-7, with 8 bases lining up with TRBD2. The CDR3 is 17 residues long. The V gene end was trimmed by 5 bases and the J gene end by 6 bases; junction bases not matched to a gene: 18. Germline V gene lookup returns CDR1 SGHNT and CDR2 YENEEA. CDR3 sequence (DNA): TGTGCCAGCAGCCTCGCTCCGGGACTAGAATCACTACTCGAGCAGTACGTC. It translates to CASSLAPGLESLLEQYV.

This clonotype was counted only a few times. For the CDR3, the DNA is TGCGCCAGCAGCTTGCGGGGACAGTCCCAAGAGACCCAGTACTTC. As protein: CASSLRGQSQETQYF. The chain joins TRBV5-1 to TRBJ2-5; 7 nucleotides match TRBD1. The CDR3 contains 15 residues. V gave up 1 base and J gave up 1 base; unmatched junction bases: 4. Germline V gene sequence: CDR1 SGHRS, CDR2 YFSETQ.

At least ten counts were recorded for this clonotype. The chain combines TRBV18 with TRBJ2-7, with D tentatively TRBD1 or TRBD2 (5 bases each). V lost 6 bases and J 5 bases, leaving 14 bases between the germline ends. The CDR3 is 13 residues long. Per the germline V gene, CDR1 is KGHSH and CDR2 is LQKENI. CDR3 in DNA: TGTGCCAGCTCCGCGGCCGGGACCCACGAGCAGTACGTC. Its translation: CASSAAGTHEQYV.

This chain connects TRBV7-2 to TRBJ2-7, with D perhaps matching TRBD1 (5 bases). The CDR3 is 14 residues long. V was clipped by 5 bases and J by 1 base, with 12 bases between them. Germline CDR1 and CDR2: SGHTA and FQGNSA. The CDR3 here is CASSPTRGSYEQYV. As DNA, the CDR3 is TGTGCCAGCAGCCCCACAAGGGGATCCTACGAGCAGTACGTC.

In this sample, this clonotype turned up a few times. The chain has TRBV25-1 and TRBJ2-2, with D unresolved. V lost 7 bases, J lost 1 base, and 7 bases lay in between. Germline V gene data show CDR1 as MGHDK and CDR2 as SYGVNS. The CDR3 is 13 amino acids. The CDR3 DNA sequence: TGTGCCAGCACCAAAAGGAACACCGGGGAGCTGTTTTTT. Protein product: CASTKRNTGELFF.

This clonotype has only a few counts. This chain links TRBV6-2 or TRBV6-3 with TRBJ2-7; 10 bases are a match to TRBD2. Germline V CDR1 and CDR2: MNHEY, SVGEGT. This CDR3 region has 16 residues. V lost 0 bases and J lost 3; bases outside the gene matches: 5. This CDR3 is CASSYSWTSGLYEQYF. The CDR3 DNA is TGTGCCAGCAGTTACTCTTGGACTAGCGGACTCTACGAGCAGTACTTC.

The sample holds many counts of this clonotype. The chain couples TRBV29-1 to TRBJ2-3; 9 bases map to TRBD1. Per the germline V gene, CDR1 is SQVTM and CDR2 is ANQGSEA. J lost 3 bases, V lost 4 bases, and 14 bases had no gene match. The CDR3 is 17 amino acids. The CDR3 DNA sequence: TGCAGCGTTGCGCAAACCCGACGGGACAGGGTGACAGATACGCAGTATTTT. It codes for CSVAQTRRDRVTDTQYF.

The DNA of the CDR3 is TGCAGTGTCAGACTTCGGGGAGACGGCTACACCTTC. Translated, it gives CSVRLRGDGYTF. V usage is TRBV20-1 and J usage is TRBJ1-2; D is unclear. The CDR3 runs 12 residues. The germline CDR1 and CDR2 sequences are DFQATT and SNEGSKA (reference sequence). V dropped 7 bases and J dropped 8 bases, with 17 bases sitting between them.

This clonotype was observed a handful of times. The chain recombines TRBV12-3 or TRBV12-4 with TRBJ2-1; the D gene could be TRBD1 or TRBD2 (6 bases each). Between the trimmed V and J ends, which lost 6 bases and 7 bases, there was a span of 25 bases. This CDR3 comprises 17 residues. The CDR3 DNA sequence: TGTGCCAGCAGCCACCCACCAAGGGGGGCGCGGGCTAATGAGCAGTTCTTC. This translates into CASSHPPRGARANEQFF.

This clonotype occurred many times. The genes are TRBV29-1 and TRBJ2-5; TRBD2 matches 14 bases. V trimming: 7 bases; J trimming: 4 bases; junction bases outside the gene matches: 8. Germline CDR1 SQVTM, CDR2 ANQGSEA. This CDR3 is built from 15 residues. The CDR3 spells CSGDLGLAGVETQYF. For the CDR3, the DNA is TGCAGCGGGGACCTGGGACTAGCGGGAGTAGAGACCCAGTACTTC.

The chain joins TRBV11-1 to TRBJ2-7; D may match TRBD1 or TRBD2 (5 bases each). CDR3 size: 13 residues. V lost 1 base and J 4 bases, leaving 8 bases between the germline ends. Per the germline V gene, CDR1 is SGHAT and CDR2 is FQDESV (reference sequence). CDR3: CASSLVEGYEQYF. DNA for the CDR3: TGTGCCAGCAGCTTAGTCGAGGGGTACGAGCAGTACTTC.

This clonotype was counted only a few times. The chain employs TRBV9 and TRBJ2-7; perhaps TRBD1 as D (5 bases). Trimming stripped 3 bases from V and 2 bases from J, with 15 bases between. This CDR3 has 15 amino acids. Germline CDR1 is SGDLS and CDR2 is YYNGEE. Here the CDR3 reads CASSEAWQGAYEQYF. CDR3 sequence (DNA): TGTGCCAGCAGCGAGGCGTGGCAGGGTGCCTACGAGCAGTACTTC. The variable domain in full, with the rest retrieved from reference TRBV9 and TRBJ2-7, is DSGVTQTPKHLITATGQRVTLRCSPRSGDLSVYWYQQSLDQGLQFLIQYYNGEERAKGNILERFSAQQFPDLHSELNLSSLELGDSALYFCASSEAWQGAYEQYFGPGTRLTVT.

There are a few counts of this clonotype. V usage is TRBV4-3 and J usage is TRBJ2-7; D not certain. V shed 0 bases and J shed 2 bases, with 11 bases lying between them. Per the germline V gene, CDR1 is LGHNA and CDR2 is YSLEER. The CDR3 loop spans 15 amino acids. The CDR3 region is CASSQDRRGTYEQYF. DNA for the CDR3: TGCGCCAGCAGCCAAGATCGTCGCGGAACCTACGAGCAGTACTTC.

The rearrangement joins TRBV7-2 to TRBJ2-1; D is possibly TRBD1 or TRBD2 (5 bases each). Germline lookup yields CDR1 SGHTA and CDR2 FQGNSA. V dropped 5 bases and J dropped 7 bases, with 18 bases sitting between them. This CDR3 comprises 15 residues. For the CDR3, the DNA is TGTGCCAGCAGCACTAGAGGGGCGTGGGGAAATGAGCAGTTCTTC. Protein product: CASSTRGAWGNEQFF.

This clonotype was picked up a small number of times. The rearrangement joins TRBV5-1 to TRBJ1-2, with 8 bases matching TRBD1. V trimming: 4 bases; J trimming: 1 base; junction bases outside the gene matches: 6. Looked up from germline, CDR1 is SGHRS and CDR2 is YFSETQ. There are 15 residues in the CDR3. This CDR3 reads CASSPPGQVNYGYTF. CDR3 in DNA: TGCGCCAGCAGCCCCCCGGGACAGGTTAACTATGGCTACACCTTC.

This clonotype came up many times. The V gene is TRBV20-1, the J gene TRBJ1-5, with 8 bases matching TRBD1. Germline CDR1 and CDR2: DFQATT and SNEGSKA (reference sequence). The junction had 1 base not matched to a gene; V was cut back by 2 bases and J by 1 base. CDR3 size: 14 residues. The CDR3 DNA sequence: TGCAGTGCTAGACAGGGGGCAAGCAATCAGCCCCAGCATTTT. Its translation is CSARQGASNQPQHF.

This clonotype occurred many times. Written as DNA, the CDR3 is TGCAGCGCAGGACAGGGGACAAAAAACATTCAGTACTTC. Translated: CSAGQGTKNIQYF. V gene TRBV29-1 combines with J gene TRBJ2-4, with TRBD1 matching 9 bases. CDR3 length equals 13 residues. The V gene's germline CDR1 is SQVTM and CDR2 ANQGSEA. J lost 4 bases, V lost 7 bases, and 5 bases had no gene match. The entire variable domain, with the rest obtained from reference TRBV29-1 and TRBJ2-4, is as follows: SAVISQKPSRDICQRGTSLTIQCQVDSQVTMMFWYRQQPGQSLTLIATANQGSEATYESGFVIDKFPISRPNLTFSTLTVSNMSPEDSSIYLCSAGQGTKNIQYFGAGTRLSVL.

The rearrangement links TRBV18 to TRBJ1-2, with D possibly matching TRBD1 (5 bases). This CDR3 is 17 amino acids long. Per the germline V gene, CDR1 is KGHSH and CDR2 is LQKENI. With 2 bases removed from V and 8 bases from J, the gap between germline ends came to 24 bases. The CDR3 spells CASSPSFAGRDGGGYTF. In DNA, the CDR3 is TGTGCCAGCTCACCATCGTTTGCAGGGAGAGATGGCGGCGGCTACACCTTC.

The table lists this clonotype with a few counts. The chain joins TRBV4-2 to TRBJ1-1; D may be TRBD1 (5 bases). The CDR3 has 14 amino acids. V was clipped by 3 bases and J by 6 bases, with 14 bases between them. Per germline, CDR1 LGHNA and CDR2 YNFKEQ. The CDR3 sequence is CASSQGKGVPEAFF. CDR3 bases: TGTGCCAGCAGCCAGGGTAAAGGGGTCCCTGAAGCTTTCTTT.

This clonotype was counted many times. J is TRBJ2-6 and V is TRBV28; 7 positions agree with TRBD1. This CDR3 is 15 amino acids long. CDR1 is MDHEN, CDR2 SYDVKM, per germline. V shed 4 bases and J 12 bases; nucleotides not matched to a gene: 12. CDR3: CASSSVSDRSSVLTF. In DNA form, the CDR3 reads TGTGCCAGCAGTTCCGTTTCGGACAGGTCCAGCGTCCTGACTTTC.

This clonotype was observed a few times. The chain employs TRBV6-1 and TRBJ2-5; 12 bases agree with TRBD2. The CDR3 length is 17 residues. The ends lost 2 bases at V and 1 base at J; junction bases unmatched: 5. CDR1 and CDR2 (germline): MNHNS, SASEGT. The CDR3 loop is CASSESSTSGGQETQYF. The CDR3, as DNA: TGTGCCAGCAGTGAAAGTTCGACTAGCGGGGGCCAAGAGACCCAGTACTTC.

V is TRBV20-1 and J is TRBJ2-7, with D possibly being TRBD1 or TRBD2 (5 bases each). V lost 5 bases and J 2 bases, leaving 7 bases between the germline ends. In germline, CDR1 is DFQATT, CDR2 SNEGSKA (reference sequence). CDR3 length: 11 amino acids. CDR3 protein: CSAGGTYEQYF. The CDR3 DNA is TGCAGTGCTGGGGGAACCTACGAGCAGTACTTC.

This clonotype was seen more than once but under ten times. The rearrangement links TRBV7-3 to TRBJ1-5; D is unclear. The CDR3 covers 14 residues. V was shortened by 2 bases and J by 5 bases, with 10 bases between the two germline ends. Germline CDR1 and CDR2: SGHTA and FQGTGA. CDR3 DNA sequence: TGTGCCAGCAGCTTATTGGACCGGTATCAGCCCCAGCATTTT. Translated: CASSLLDRYQPQHF.